The next 31 T cell receptor beta chains were all read from a single sample in a study of blood T cells in healthy people across ages. A J-beta primer mix and a sample-barcoded 5' primer were used in a second PCR of roughly 6 to 11 cycles. TCRdb re-called the 5' RACE reads with MiXCR, one entry per CDR3 protein. Of approximately 1.5 million distinct CDR3 sequences in the sample, almost 35% were seen once. Source material: blood. These receptors were obtained from a woman aged 30 to 39 in good health.

This clonotype was seen ten or more times. This chain uses TRBV2 with TRBJ2-3; D is uncertain. The CDR3 sequence is 12 residues long. V lost 1 base, J lost 5 bases, and 4 bases lay in between. Germline V gene sequence: CDR1 SNHLY, CDR2 FYNNEI. In nucleotides, the CDR3 is TGTGCCAGCAGTGAAGTTAGAGATACGCAGTATTTT. It codes for CASSEVRDTQYF.

This clonotype was counted between two and nine times. The chain uses TRBV2 and TRBJ1-4; the D is unclear. The ends were cut back, 6 bases at V and 6 bases at J, with 11 bases in the middle. CDR3 length: 13 residues. Germline CDR1 is SNHLY and CDR2 is FYNNEI. CDR3 coding DNA: TGTGCCAGCAGCCGTGGGCAGGATGAAAAACTGTTTTTT. This encodes CASSRGQDEKLFF.

The genes are TRBV2 and TRBJ1-1, with D tentatively TRBD1 (6 bases). Germline CDR1 SNHLY, CDR2 FYNNEI. The CDR3 is 18 residues long. Trimming stripped 5 bases from V and 2 bases from J, with 24 bases between. CDR3 sequence (DNA): TGTGCCAGCAGTTCCCCGGACAGACCCACGTCAATAAACACTGAAGCTTTCTTT. Translation: CASSSPDRPTSINTEAFF.

The CDR3: CATSPPEGSPDTQYF. Written as DNA, the CDR3 is TGTGCCACCAGCCCGCCAGAGGGGAGTCCAGATACGCAGTATTTT. The chain uses TRBV15 and TRBJ2-3; D is possibly TRBD1 or TRBD2 (5 bases each). From germline, CDR1 is LNHNV and CDR2 YYDKDF (reference sequence). Trimming took off 5 bases at V and 4 bases at J, with 16 bases between the two ends. The CDR3 length is 15 residues.

This clonotype has more than one count but fewer than ten. The chain is built from TRBV30 and TRBJ1-2, with 8 bases lining up with TRBD1. CDR1 is GTSNPN, CDR2 SVGIG, per germline (reference sequence). Trimming cost V 2 bases and J 4 bases; bases outside gene matches: 6. The CDR3 covers 14 residues. CDR3 nucleotides: TGTGCCTGGAGTTTTTCAGGGGGCCCCTATGGCTACACCTTC. Protein sequence: CAWSFSGGPYGYTF. The full variable domain, in which reference TRBV30 and TRBJ1-2 provide the parts outside the CDR3, is SQTIHQWPATLVQPVGSPLSLECTVEGTSNPNLYWYRQAAGRGLQLLFYSVGIGQISSEVPQNLSASRPQDRQFILSSKKLLLSDSGFYLCAWSFSGGPYGYTFGSGTRLTVV.

The gene calls are TRBV7-8 and TRBJ1-1, with TRBD1 matching 7 bases. Losses at the gene ends were 11 bases for V and 1 base for J; bases not matched to a gene: 7. Germline V lookup: CDR1 SGHVS, CDR2 FQNEAQ. This CDR3 region has 13 residues. The CDR3 here is CAGGTVRNTEAFF. The CDR3 nucleotides are TGTGCCGGGGGGACAGTTCGGAACACTGAAGCTTTCTTT.

The chain employs TRBV28 and TRBJ2-7, with D perhaps TRBD2 (6 bases). CDR1 is MDHEN, CDR2 SYDVKM, per germline. V lost 9 bases to trimming and J lost 0 bases, with 18 bases between them. The CDR3 is 15 amino acids. In DNA form, the CDR3 reads TGTGCCAGTTTAGACCTAGCGTCGAGCTCCTACGAGCAGTACTTC. Residues: CASLDLASSSYEQYF.

This clonotype was seen more than once but under ten times. This CDR3 reads CSATEDRGYEQYF. CDR3 sequence (DNA): TGCAGTGCTACCGAGGACAGGGGCTACGAGCAGTACTTC. This rearrangement joins TRBV20-1 to TRBJ2-7, with 9 bases matching TRBD1. CDR3 length: 13 amino acids. Per germline, CDR1 DFQATT and CDR2 SNEGSKA (reference sequence). Trimming at V came to 4 bases and at J to 3 bases, leaving 4 bases not matched to a gene.

This clonotype showed up just a few times. The CDR3: CASSQVVSGGASSYNEQFF. The CDR3 coding sequence is TGCGCCAGCAGCCAAGTCGTAAGCGGGGGGGCCTCGTCCTACAATGAGCAGTTCTTC. The chain couples TRBV4-1 to TRBJ2-1, with 10 bases lining up with TRBD2. Germline CDR1 MGHRA, CDR2 YSYEKL. V was pared by 1 base and J by 1 base, with 10 bases of the junction left unmatched. CDR3 length: 19 residues.

This clonotype was counted between two and nine times. The chain links TRBV30 to TRBJ1-1; a weak D match, TRBD1 (6 bases). Trimming took off 0 bases at V and 4 bases at J, with 18 bases between the two ends. This CDR3 has 16 residues. The germline CDR1 and CDR2 sequences are GTSNPN and SVGIG (reference sequence). CDR3 residues: CAWSVGAGELITEAFF. The CDR3 DNA reads as TGTGCCTGGAGTGTAGGGGCAGGGGAGTTGATCACTGAAGCTTTCTTT.

The chain combines TRBV15 with TRBJ2-1, with 7 bases aligning to TRBD1. V was pared by 8 bases and J by 4 bases, with 8 bases of the junction left unmatched. Looked up from germline, CDR1 is LNHNV and CDR2 is YYDKDF (reference sequence). There are 14 residues in the CDR3. The CDR3 region has the DNA TGTGCCACCTATAGCGAGGGGGCTTACAATGAGCAGTTCTTC. This encodes CATYSEGAYNEQFF.

This clonotype came up once. The J gene is TRBJ1-4, the V gene TRBV28; D possibly corresponds to TRBD1 (5 bases). The germline V and J ends were trimmed by 6 bases and 10 bases, with 18 bases remaining between them. The CDR3 sequence is 14 residues long. Germline-derived CDR1 and CDR2 are MDHEN and SYDVKM. The CDR3, as DNA: TGTGCCAGCAGACCTCCAGGGAGGGGTGGAAAACTGTTTTTT. This translates into CASRPPGRGGKLFF.

This rearrangement joins TRBV6-5 to TRBJ2-5; a possible D gene is TRBD2 (5 bases). Germline lookup yields CDR1 MNHEY and CDR2 SVGAGI. This CDR3 is built from 15 residues. V lost 10 bases, J lost 5 bases, and 23 bases lay in between. CDR3 region: CATTRSVFARETQYF. The CDR3 DNA reads as TGTGCCACCACTAGGTCGGTGTTCGCTCGGGAGACCCAGTACTTC.

In this sample, this clonotype turned up a few times. The chain couples TRBV3-1 to TRBJ1-2, with TRBD1 identical over 7 bases. The ends lost 4 bases at V and 5 bases at J; junction bases unmatched: 4. The CDR3 extends over 13 amino acids. Germline V gene sequence: CDR1 LGHDT, CDR2 YNNKEL (reference sequence). CDR3 in amino acids: CASSPDRYYGYTF. The CDR3 DNA sequence: TGTGCCAGCAGCCCGGACAGGTATTATGGCTACACCTTC.

The count of this clonotype is one. The gene calls are TRBV28 and TRBJ2-1; D may be TRBD1 (5 bases). The V end was cut by 5 bases, the J end by 2 bases, with 13 bases between. The CDR3 is made up of 15 amino acids. Germline values: CDR1 MDHEN, CDR2 SYDVKM. The CDR3, as DNA: TGTGCCAGCAGTGTAGGGGATAGCCCCTACAATGAGCAGTTCTTC. It is translated as CASSVGDSPYNEQFF.

To note about this clonotype: The junction does not match germline at one end; this may be a read error. The V call is TRBV7-2, the J call TRBJ1-2, with D unresolved. The V gene's germline CDR1 is SGHTA and CDR2 FQGNSA. The CDR3 consists of 14 residues. Here the CDR3 DNA reads TGTGCCAGCAGCTTAGATGTGGTGGACTATGGCCACACCTTC. Translating gives CASSLDVVDYGHTF.

This clonotype has more than one count but fewer than ten. The chain couples TRBV25-1 to TRBJ1-4; D gene ambiguous. The V gene's germline CDR1 is MGHDK and CDR2 SYGVNS. Trimming cost V 8 bases and J 8 bases, with 27 bases left between them. The CDR3 has 17 residues. The CDR3 region is CASRDGFSAGSLEKLFF. The CDR3 DNA follows: TGTGCCAGCCGAGATGGTTTTTCGGCAGGATCGTTGGAAAAACTGTTTTTT.

This clonotype was counted only a few times. V gene TRBV24-1 combines with J gene TRBJ2-1; D is uncertain. Germline CDR1 is KGHDR and CDR2 is SFDVKD. V gave up 7 bases and J gave up 10 bases, with 13 bases separating them. The CDR3 covers 12 residues. The CDR3 is CATREYTVEQFF. CDR3 nucleotides: TGTGCCACCAGGGAGTATACAGTGGAGCAGTTCTTC.

The gene calls are TRBV7-2 and TRBJ2-1; D is uncertain. Germline loops: CDR1 SGHTA, CDR2 FQGNSA. The CDR3 loop spans 11 amino acids. V was cut by 2 bases and J by 13 bases, with 9 bases left in between. CDR3 residues: CASSLYGNQFF. In DNA, the CDR3 is TGTGCCAGCAGCTTATATGGGAATCAGTTCTTC.

The genes are TRBV20-1 and TRBJ2-3; D is unclear. The germline CDR1 and CDR2 sequences are DFQATT and SNEGSKA (reference sequence). The CDR3 consists of 17 residues. Trimming took off 5 bases at V and 0 bases at J, with 21 bases between the two ends. In nucleotides, the CDR3 is TGCAGTGCTCAATACATCGTGACTTCCCTTAGCACAGATACGCAGTATTTT. It encodes CSAQYIVTSLSTDTQYF.

A few counts support this clonotype. This rearrangement joins TRBV5-1 to TRBJ2-5; the D is unclear. The germline CDR1 and CDR2 sequences are SGHRS and YFSETQ. The CDR3 sequence is 14 residues long. Trimming cost V 0 bases and J 5 bases, with 11 bases left between them. In nucleotides, the CDR3 is TGCGCCAGCAGCTTGGGCGTCATGCGGGAGACCCAGTACTTC. Its translation is CASSLGVMRETQYF.

This clonotype was picked up one time. This chain links TRBV30 with TRBJ1-4, with unresolved D. The V gene lost 4 bases and the J gene lost 5 bases, with 5 bases spanning the gap. The CDR3 extends over 11 amino acids. CDR1 is GTSNPN, CDR2 SVGIG, per germline (reference sequence). The DNA of the CDR3 is TGTGCCTGGATGCAGAATGAAAAACTGTTTTTT. It specifies CAWMQNEKLFF. Variable domain in full (rest from reference TRBV30 and TRBJ1-4): SQTIHQWPATLVQPVGSPLSLECTVEGTSNPNLYWYRQAAGRGLQLLFYSVGIGQISSEVPQNLSASRPQDRQFILSSKKLLLSDSGFYLCAWMQNEKLFFGSGTQLSVL.

This clonotype has just a few counts. The J gene is TRBJ2-1, the V gene TRBV20-1; possibly TRBD1 or TRBD2 for D (6 bases each). Trimming shortened V by 0 bases and J by 2 bases, and 14 bases separated the two germline ends. The CDR3 length is 16 residues. Germline loops: CDR1 DFQATT, CDR2 SNEGSKA (reference sequence). In nucleotides, the CDR3 is TGCAGTGCTAGAGAAAGTAAAGGGGGGACCTACAATGAGCAGTTCTTC. This encodes CSARESKGGTYNEQFF.

The V call is TRBV19, the J call TRBJ2-7; D unclear. CDR3 length: 14 residues. The V and J ends lost 4 bases and 0 bases respectively, with 10 bases between them. Germline-derived CDR1 and CDR2 are LNHDA and SQIVND (reference sequence). CDR3 DNA: TGTGCCAGTAGTACCACACCGAGCTCCTACGAGCAGTACTTC. Protein product: CASSTTPSSYEQYF.

The CDR3 is CASTIQGTNYGYTF. The CDR3 region has the DNA TGTGCCAGCACCATACAGGGCACTAACTATGGCTACACCTTC. The chain joins TRBV28 to TRBJ1-2; D is perhaps TRBD1 (6 bases). The CDR3 length is 14 residues. Trimming shortened V by 7 bases and J by 0 bases, and 12 bases separated the two germline ends. Germline CDR1 is MDHEN and CDR2 is SYDVKM.

The chain links TRBV5-5 to TRBJ2-3; D might be TRBD2 (5 bases). CDR3 size: 17 residues. Germline CDR1 and CDR2: SGHKS and YYEKEE (reference sequence). V was clipped by 2 bases and J by 4 bases, with 20 bases between them. DNA of the CDR3: TGTGCCAGCAGCTTAGCCCCCGCGGGTCGTGAGGCAGATACGCAGTATTTT. Its protein product is CASSLAPAGREADTQYF.

This clonotype was counted only a few times. This chain connects TRBV20-1 to TRBJ2-6; tentatively, D is TRBD1 (6 bases). Trimming took 3 bases from V and 1 from J, leaving 22 bases between them. The germline CDR1 and CDR2 sequences are DFQATT and SNEGSKA (reference sequence). This CDR3 region has 19 residues. The CDR3 region has the DNA TGCAGTGCTAGGGCTGACAGGCACAAAGGGGATTCTGGGGCCAACGTCCTGACTTTC. This encodes CSARADRHKGDSGANVLTF.

This clonotype was counted between two and nine times. The chain uses TRBV29-1 and TRBJ1-2; D is uncertain. CDR1 is SQVTM and CDR2 is ANQGSEA in the germline V gene. The CDR3 consists of 13 residues. Between the trimmed V and J ends, which lost 7 bases and 7 bases, there was a span of 19 bases. CDR3 coding DNA: TGCAGCGCCTCGACCCGAGGCAGAGGTGGCTACACCTTC. Translation gives CSASTRGRGGYTF. The variable domain in full, with the rest retrieved from reference TRBV29-1 and TRBJ1-2, is SAVISQKPSRDICQRGTSLTIQCQVDSQVTMMFWYRQQPGQSLTLIATANQGSEATYESGFVIDKFPISRPNLTFSTLTVSNMSPEDSSIYLCSASTRGRGGYTFGSGTRLTVV.

This clonotype was counted between two and nine times. This chain links TRBV9 with TRBJ2-5; 7 positions agree with TRBD2. V shed 0 bases, J shed 4 bases, and the junction held 3 bases outside the gene matches. Germline values: CDR1 SGDLS, CDR2 YYNGEE. The length of the CDR3 is 14 residues. The CDR3 spells CASSVESGTETQYF. Written as DNA, the CDR3 is TGTGCCAGCAGCGTAGAAAGCGGGACAGAGACCCAGTACTTC.

The V gene is TRBV27, the J gene TRBJ2-5; 8 bases are shared with TRBD1. The CDR3 contains 15 residues. V lost 5 bases to trimming and J lost 5 bases; unmatched junction nucleotides: 10. Germline V gene sequence: CDR1 MNHEY, CDR2 SMNVEV (reference sequence). Here the CDR3 reads CASSNPGGGRETQYF. DNA of the CDR3: TGTGCCAGCAGTAACCCAGGGGGCGGACGCGAGACCCAGTACTTC.

This rearrangement joins TRBV20-1 to TRBJ2-2; 12 bases align to TRBD2. Germline V CDR1 and CDR2: DFQATT, SNEGSKA (reference sequence). With 4 bases clipped from V and 4 bases from J, the junction kept 4 bases outside the gene matches. The CDR3 spans 15 residues. In nucleotides, the CDR3 is TGCAGTGCTACTCCTAGCGGGAGGGCCACCGGGGAGCTGTTTTTT. Translation: CSATPSGRATGELFF.